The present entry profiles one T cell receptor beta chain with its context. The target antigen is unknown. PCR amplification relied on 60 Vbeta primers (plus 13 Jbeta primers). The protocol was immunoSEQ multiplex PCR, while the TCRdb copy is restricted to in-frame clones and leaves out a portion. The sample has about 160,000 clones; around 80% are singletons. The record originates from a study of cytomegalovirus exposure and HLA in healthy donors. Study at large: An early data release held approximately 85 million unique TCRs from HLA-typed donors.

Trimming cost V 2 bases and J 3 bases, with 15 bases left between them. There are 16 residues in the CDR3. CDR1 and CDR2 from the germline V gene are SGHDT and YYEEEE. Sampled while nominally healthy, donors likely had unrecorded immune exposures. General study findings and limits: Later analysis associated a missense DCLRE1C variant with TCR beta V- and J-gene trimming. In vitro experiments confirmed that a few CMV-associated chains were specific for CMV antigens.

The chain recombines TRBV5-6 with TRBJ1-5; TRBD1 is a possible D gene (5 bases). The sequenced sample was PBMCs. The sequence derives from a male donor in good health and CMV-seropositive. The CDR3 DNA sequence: TGTGCCAGCAGCTTAAGAAGGGGTGTAGTCAATCAGCCCCAGCATTTT. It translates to CASSLRRGVVNQPQHF.